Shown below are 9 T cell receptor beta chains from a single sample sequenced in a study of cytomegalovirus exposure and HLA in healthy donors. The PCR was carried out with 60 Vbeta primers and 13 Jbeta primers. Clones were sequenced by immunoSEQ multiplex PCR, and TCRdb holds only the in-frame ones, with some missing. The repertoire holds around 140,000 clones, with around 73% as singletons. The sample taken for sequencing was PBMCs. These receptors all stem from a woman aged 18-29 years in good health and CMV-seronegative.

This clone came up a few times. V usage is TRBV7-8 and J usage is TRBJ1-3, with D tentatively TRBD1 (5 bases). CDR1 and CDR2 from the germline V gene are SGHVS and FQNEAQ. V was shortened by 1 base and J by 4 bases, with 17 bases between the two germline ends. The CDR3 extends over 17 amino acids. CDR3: CASSLGVGASGGNTIYF. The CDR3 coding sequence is TGTGCCAGCAGCTTAGGGGTTGGGGCCTCCGGGGGAAACACCATATATTTT. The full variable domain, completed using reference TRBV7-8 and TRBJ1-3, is GAGVSQSPRYKVAKRGQDVALRCDPISGHVSLFWYQQALGQGPEFLTYFQNEAQLDKSGLPSDRFFAERPEGSVSTLKIQRTQQEDSAVYLCASSLGVGASGGNTIYFGEGSWLTVV.

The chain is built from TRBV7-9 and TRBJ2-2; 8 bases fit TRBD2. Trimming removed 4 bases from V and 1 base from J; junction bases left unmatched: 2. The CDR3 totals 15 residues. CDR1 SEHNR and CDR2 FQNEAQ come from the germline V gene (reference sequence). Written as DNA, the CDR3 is TGTGCCAGCAGCTCCAGCGGGGGGAACACCGGGGAGCTGTTTTTT. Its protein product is CASSSSGGNTGELFF.

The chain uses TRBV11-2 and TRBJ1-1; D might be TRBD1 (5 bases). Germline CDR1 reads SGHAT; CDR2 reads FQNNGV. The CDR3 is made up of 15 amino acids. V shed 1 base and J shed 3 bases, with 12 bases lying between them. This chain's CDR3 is CASSLVKGYDTEAFF. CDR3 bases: TGTGCCAGCAGCTTAGTCAAGGGGTATGACACTGAAGCTTTCTTT.

The CDR3 protein is CASSLIEGGPHEQFF. In DNA, the CDR3 is TGTGCCAGCAGCTTGATCGAGGGGGGGCCCCATGAGCAGTTCTTC. This rearrangement joins TRBV5-6 to TRBJ2-1; D perhaps matches TRBD2 (7 bases). The V gene's germline CDR1 is SGHDT and CDR2 YYEEEE. V was clipped by 1 base and J by 8 bases, with 16 bases between them. The CDR3 totals 15 residues.

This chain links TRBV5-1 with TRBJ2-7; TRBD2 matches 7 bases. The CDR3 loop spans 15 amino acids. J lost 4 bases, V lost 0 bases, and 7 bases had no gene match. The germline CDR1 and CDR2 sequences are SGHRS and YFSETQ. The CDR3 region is CASSLGGGSGYEQYV. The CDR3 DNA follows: TGCGCCAGCAGCTTGGGTGGCGGGAGCGGATACGAGCAGTACGTC.

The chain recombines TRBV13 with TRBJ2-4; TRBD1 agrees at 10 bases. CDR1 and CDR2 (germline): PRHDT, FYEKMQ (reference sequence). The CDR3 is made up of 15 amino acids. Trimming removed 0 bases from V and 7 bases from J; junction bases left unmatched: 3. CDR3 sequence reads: CASSLGDRGYNIQYF. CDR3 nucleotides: TGTGCCAGCAGCTTAGGGGACAGGGGGTATAACATTCAGTACTTC.

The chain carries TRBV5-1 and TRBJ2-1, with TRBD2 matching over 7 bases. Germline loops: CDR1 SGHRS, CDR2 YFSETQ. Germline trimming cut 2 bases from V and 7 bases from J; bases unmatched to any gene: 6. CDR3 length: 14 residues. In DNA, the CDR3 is TGCGCCAGCAGCTTAGCGGGAAGTGATAATGAGCAGTTCTTC. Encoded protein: CASSLAGSDNEQFF.

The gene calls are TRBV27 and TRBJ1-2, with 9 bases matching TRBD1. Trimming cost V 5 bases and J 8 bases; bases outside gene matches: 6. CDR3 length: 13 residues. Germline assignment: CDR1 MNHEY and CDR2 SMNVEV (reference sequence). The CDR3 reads CASSINRGRGYTF. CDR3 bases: TGTGCCAGCAGTATCAACAGGGGGCGAGGCTACACCTTC.

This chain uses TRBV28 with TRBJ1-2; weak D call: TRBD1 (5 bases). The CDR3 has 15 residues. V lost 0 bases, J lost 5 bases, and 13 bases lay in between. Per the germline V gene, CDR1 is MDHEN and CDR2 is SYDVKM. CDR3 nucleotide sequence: TGTGCCAGCAGTTTATGGCCAGCCGGGGGTTATGGCTACACCTTC. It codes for CASSLWPAGGYGYTF.